This T cell receptor beta chain was sequenced during a study of blood T cell repertoires in COVID-19. Original analysis: From reference gene primer amplification, estimates of nucleated cell counts were derived. This table comes from immunoSEQ multiplex PCR, and its TCRdb copy is limited to in-frame clones, with some not included. That table supplies the V and J calls and clone size; D and trimming were determined from the DNA. This sample yields approximately 170,000 clones, of which roughly nine tenths are seen a single time; roughly 7% belongs to the top ten. The CDR3 loop spans 15 amino acids. After removal of 7 bases from V and 6 bases from J, the junction contained 11 bases not matched to a gene. The V gene's germline CDR1 is MNHEY and CDR2 SVGAGI.

Sequencing input: peripheral blood. This receptor was obtained from a woman older than 75 in a cohort sampled during active or convalescent COVID-19. The V gene is TRBV6-5, the J gene TRBJ2-1, with 8 positions matching TRBD1. CDR3 sequence: CASILGQGLGNEQFF. The CDR3 nucleotides are TGTGCCAGCATCTTAGGACAGGGTCTGGGCAATGAGCAGTTCTTC.